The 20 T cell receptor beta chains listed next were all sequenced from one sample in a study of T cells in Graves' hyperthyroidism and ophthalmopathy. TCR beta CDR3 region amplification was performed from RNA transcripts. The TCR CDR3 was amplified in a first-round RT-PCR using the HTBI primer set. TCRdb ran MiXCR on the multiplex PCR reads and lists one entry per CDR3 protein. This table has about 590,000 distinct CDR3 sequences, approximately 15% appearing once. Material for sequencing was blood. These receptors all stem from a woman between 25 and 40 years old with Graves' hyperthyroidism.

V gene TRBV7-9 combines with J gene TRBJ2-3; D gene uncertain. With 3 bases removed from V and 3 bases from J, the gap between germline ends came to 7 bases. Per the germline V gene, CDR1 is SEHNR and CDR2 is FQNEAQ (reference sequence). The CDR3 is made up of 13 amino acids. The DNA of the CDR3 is TGTGCCAGCAGCTTCGTCCCGACAGATACGCAGTATTTT. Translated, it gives CASSFVPTDTQYF.

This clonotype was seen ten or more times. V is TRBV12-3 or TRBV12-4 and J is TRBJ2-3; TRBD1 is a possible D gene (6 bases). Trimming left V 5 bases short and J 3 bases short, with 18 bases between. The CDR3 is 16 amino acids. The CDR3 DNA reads TGTGCCAGCAGTCTTGCCACAGGGCTTGTAACAGATACGCAGTATTTT. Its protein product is CASSLATGLVTDTQYF.

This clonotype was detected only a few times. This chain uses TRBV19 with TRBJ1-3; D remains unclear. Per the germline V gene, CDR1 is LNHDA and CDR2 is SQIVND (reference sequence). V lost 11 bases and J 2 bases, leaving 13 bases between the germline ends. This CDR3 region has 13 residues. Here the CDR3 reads CAVGVLAGNTIYF. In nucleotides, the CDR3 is TGTGCCGTTGGGGTGCTGGCTGGAAACACCATATATTTT.

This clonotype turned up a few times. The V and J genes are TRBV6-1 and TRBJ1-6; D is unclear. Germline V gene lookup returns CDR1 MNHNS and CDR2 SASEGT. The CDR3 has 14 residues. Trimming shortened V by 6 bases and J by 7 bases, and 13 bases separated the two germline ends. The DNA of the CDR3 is TGTGCCAGCAGAATCCCTGCTCAAAATTCACCCCTCCACTTT. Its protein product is CASRIPAQNSPLHF.

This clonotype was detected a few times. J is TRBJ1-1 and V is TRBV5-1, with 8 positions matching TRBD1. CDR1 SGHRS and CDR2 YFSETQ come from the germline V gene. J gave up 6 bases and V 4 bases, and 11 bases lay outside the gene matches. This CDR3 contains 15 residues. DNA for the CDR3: TGCGCCAGCAGCATACTACAGGGGGGTCGGGCTGAAGCTTTCTTT. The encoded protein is CASSILQGGRAEAFF.

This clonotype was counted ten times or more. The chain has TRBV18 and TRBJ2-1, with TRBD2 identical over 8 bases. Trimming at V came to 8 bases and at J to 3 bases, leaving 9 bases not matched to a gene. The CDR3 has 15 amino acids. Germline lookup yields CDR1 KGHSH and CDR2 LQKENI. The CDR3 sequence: CASSPSGSFYNEQFF. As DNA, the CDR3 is TGTGCCAGCAGCCCCAGCGGGAGCTTCTACAATGAGCAGTTCTTC. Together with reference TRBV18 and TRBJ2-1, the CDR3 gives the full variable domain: NAGVMQNPRHLVRRRGQEARLRCSPMKGHSHVYWYRQLPEEGLKFMVYLQKENIIDESGMPKERFSAEFPKEGPSILRIQQVVRGDSAAYFCASSPSGSFYNEQFFGPGTRLTVL.

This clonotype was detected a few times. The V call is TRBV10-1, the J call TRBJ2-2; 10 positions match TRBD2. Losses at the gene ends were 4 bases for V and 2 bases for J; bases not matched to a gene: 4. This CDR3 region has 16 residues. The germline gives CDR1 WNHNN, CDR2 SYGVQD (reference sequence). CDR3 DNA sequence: TGCGCCAGCAGTGCTGGGACTAGCGAAAACACCGGGGAGCTGTTTTTT. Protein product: CASSAGTSENTGELFF.

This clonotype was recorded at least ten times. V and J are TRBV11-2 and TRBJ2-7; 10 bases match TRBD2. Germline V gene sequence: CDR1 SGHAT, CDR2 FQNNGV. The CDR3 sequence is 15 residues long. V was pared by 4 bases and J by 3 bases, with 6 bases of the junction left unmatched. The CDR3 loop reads CASSWPGLAYYEQYF. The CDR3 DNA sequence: TGTGCCAGCAGCTGGCCGGGACTAGCGTACTACGAGCAGTACTTC.

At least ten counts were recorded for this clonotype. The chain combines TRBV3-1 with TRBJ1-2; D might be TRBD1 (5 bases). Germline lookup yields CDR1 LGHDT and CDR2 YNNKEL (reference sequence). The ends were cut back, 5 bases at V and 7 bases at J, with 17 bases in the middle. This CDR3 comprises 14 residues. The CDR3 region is CASSTGTVGSGYTF. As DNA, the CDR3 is TGTGCCAGCAGCACGGGGACGGTTGGTAGTGGCTACACCTTC.

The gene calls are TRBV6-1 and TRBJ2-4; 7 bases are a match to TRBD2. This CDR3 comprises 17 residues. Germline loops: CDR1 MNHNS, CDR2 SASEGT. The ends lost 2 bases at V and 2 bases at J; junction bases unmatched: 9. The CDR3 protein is CASSESVAGLTKNIQYF. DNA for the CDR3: TGTGCCAGCAGTGAATCAGTAGCGGGTTTAACCAAAAACATTCAGTACTTC.

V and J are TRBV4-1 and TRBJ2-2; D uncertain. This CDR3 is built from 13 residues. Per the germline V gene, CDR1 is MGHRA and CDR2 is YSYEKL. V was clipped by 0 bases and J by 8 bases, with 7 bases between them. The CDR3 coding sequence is TGCGCCAGCAGCCAAGATCCTCGGGGGGAGCTGTTTTTT. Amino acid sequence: CASSQDPRGELFF.

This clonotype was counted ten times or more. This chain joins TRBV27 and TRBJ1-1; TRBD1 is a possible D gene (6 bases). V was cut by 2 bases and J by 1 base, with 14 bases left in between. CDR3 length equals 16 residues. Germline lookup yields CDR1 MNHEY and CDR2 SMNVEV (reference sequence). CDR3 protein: CASSLTPDRGNTEAFF. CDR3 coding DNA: TGTGCCAGCAGTTTAACCCCGGACAGAGGGAACACTGAAGCTTTCTTT.

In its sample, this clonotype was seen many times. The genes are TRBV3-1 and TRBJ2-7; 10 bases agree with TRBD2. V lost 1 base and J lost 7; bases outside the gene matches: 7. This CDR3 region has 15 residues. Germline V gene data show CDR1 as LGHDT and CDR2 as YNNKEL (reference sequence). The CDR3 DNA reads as TGTGCCAGCAGCCAAGTTCCTAGCGGGAGTACAGAGCAGTACTTC. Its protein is CASSQVPSGSTEQYF.

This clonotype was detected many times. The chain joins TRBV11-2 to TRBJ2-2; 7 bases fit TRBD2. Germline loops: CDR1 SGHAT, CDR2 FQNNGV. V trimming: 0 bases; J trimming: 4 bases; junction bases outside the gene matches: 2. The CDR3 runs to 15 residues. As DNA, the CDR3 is TGTGCCAGCAGCTTAGAGGGGGGGATCACCGGGGAGCTGTTTTTT. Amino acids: CASSLEGGITGELFF.

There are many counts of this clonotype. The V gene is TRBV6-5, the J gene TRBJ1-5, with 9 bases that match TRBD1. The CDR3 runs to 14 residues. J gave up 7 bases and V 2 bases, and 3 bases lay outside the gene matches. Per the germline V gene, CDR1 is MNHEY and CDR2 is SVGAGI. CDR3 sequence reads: CASSYLGQGQPQHF. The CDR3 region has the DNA TGTGCCAGCAGTTACCTGGGACAGGGACAGCCCCAGCATTTT.

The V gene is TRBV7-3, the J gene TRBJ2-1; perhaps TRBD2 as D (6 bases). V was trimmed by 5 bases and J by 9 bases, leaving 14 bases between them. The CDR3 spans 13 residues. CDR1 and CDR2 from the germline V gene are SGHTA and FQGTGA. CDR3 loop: CASSQRTEGEQFF. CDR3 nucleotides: TGTGCCAGCAGCCAAAGGACGGAGGGTGAGCAGTTCTTC.

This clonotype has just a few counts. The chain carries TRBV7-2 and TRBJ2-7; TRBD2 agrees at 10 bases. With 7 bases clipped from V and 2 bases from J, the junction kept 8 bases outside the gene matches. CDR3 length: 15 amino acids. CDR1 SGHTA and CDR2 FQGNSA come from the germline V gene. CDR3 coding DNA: TGTGCCAGCAACTTGCTAGCGGGAGCTCCCTACGAGCAGTACTTC. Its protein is CASNLLAGAPYEQYF.

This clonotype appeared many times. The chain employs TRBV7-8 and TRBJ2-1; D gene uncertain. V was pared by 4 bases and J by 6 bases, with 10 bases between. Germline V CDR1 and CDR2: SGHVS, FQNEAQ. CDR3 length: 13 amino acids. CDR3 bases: TGTGCCAGCAGCTCCTCTGCGGTCAATGAGCAGTTCTTC. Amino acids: CASSSSAVNEQFF.

The DNA of the CDR3 is TGTGCCAGCAGCTCGGGGGTGGCTGAAGCTTTCTTT. Translated: CASSSGVAEAFF. The rearrangement joins TRBV7-3 to TRBJ1-1; tentative D call: TRBD1 (5 bases). Germline CDR1 is SGHTA and CDR2 is FQGTGA. There are 12 residues in the CDR3. V gave up 4 bases and J gave up 6 bases, with 9 bases separating them.

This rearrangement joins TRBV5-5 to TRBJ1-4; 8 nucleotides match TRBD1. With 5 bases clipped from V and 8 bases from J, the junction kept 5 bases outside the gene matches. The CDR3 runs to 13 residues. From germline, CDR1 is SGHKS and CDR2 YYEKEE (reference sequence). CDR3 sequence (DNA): TGTGCCAGCAGACCGACAGGGGAAGAAAAACTGTTTTTT. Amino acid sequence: CASRPTGEEKLFF.